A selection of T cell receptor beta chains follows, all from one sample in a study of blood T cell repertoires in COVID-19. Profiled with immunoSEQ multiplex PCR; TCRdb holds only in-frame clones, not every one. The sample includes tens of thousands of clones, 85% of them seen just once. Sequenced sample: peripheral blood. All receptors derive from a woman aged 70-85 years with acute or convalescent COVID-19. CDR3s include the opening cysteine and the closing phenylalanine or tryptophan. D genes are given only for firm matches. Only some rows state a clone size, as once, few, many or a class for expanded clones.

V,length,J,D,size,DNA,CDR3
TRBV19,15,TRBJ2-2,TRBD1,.,TGTGCCAGTAGTATGGGACAGGGTGTGTTAGGGGAGCTGTTTTTT,CASSMGQGVLGELFF
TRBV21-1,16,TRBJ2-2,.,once,TGTGCCAGCAGCAAAGACAGGGGCTGGAACACCGGGGAGCTGTTTTTT,CASSKDRGWNTGELFF
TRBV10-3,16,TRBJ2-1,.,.,TGTGCCATCAGTGATAGGCGGGAATGGTCCTACAATGAGCAGTTCTTC,CAISDRREWSYNEQFF
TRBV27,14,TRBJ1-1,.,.,TGTGCCAGCAGACCTTCGGACAGACTCACTGAAGCTTTCTTT,CASRPSDRLTEAFF
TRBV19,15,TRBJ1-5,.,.,TGTGCCAGTAGTATAGGGCCGGGGGGCAATCAGCCCCAGCATTTT,CASSIGPGGNQPQHF
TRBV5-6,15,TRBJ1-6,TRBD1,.,TGTGCCAGCAGCTTGTGGGGACAGGCGAATTCACCCCTCCACTTT,CASSLWGQANSPLHF
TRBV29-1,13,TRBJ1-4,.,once,TGCAGCGTTCCTGGATTGCGAGGAGAAAAACTGTTTTTT,CSVPGLRGEKLFF
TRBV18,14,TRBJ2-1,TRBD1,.,TGTGCCAGCTCACCCGGGACAGGGCGGGATGAGCAGTTCTTC,CASSPGTGRDEQFF
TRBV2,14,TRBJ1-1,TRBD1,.,TGTGCCAGCAGTGGAATGGGACAGGGGACTGAAGCTTTCTTT,CASSGMGQGTEAFF
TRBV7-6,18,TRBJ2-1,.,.,TGTGCCAGCAGCGAGTCGTACACAGCCCAAATTTACTACAATGAGCAGTTCTTC,CASSESYTAQIYYNEQFF
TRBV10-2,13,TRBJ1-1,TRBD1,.,TGCGCCAGCCGACAGGGGGGTGGTAATGAAGCTTTCTTT,CASRQGGGNEAFF
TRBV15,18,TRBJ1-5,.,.,TGTGCCACCAGCAGAGTTATTGGGGCAGTCCCTCTAAATCAGCCCCAGCATTTT,CATSRVIGAVPLNQPQHF
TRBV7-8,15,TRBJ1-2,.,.,TGTGCCAGCAGTCCAGAAGGGGCCAATAACTATGGCTACACCTTC,CASSPEGANNYGYTF
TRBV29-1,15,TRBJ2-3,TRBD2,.,TGCAGCGTGGACAAAGGGGCTAGCGGGACAGATACGCAGTATTTT,CSVDKGASGTDTQYF
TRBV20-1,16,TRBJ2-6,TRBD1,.,TGCAGTGCTAGTCCCGGCAGGGGGCTTGGGGCCAACGTCCTGACTTTC,CSASPGRGLGANVLTF
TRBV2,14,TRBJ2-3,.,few,TGTGCCAGCCGAGGGGGGGGTAGGGCAGATACGCAGTATTTT,CASRGGGRADTQYF
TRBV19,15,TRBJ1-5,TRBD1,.,TGTGCCAGTAGTATAAGGACAGGGGGTGATCAGCCCCAGCATTTT,CASSIRTGGDQPQHF